These T cell receptor beta chains were read from a single sample in a study of blood T cell repertoires in COVID-19. TCRdb's table, derived via immunoSEQ multiplex PCR, lists solely in-frame clones and lacks some. The data show under 350,000 clones, 80% to 90% seen once. The sample was PBMCs or T cells enriched from blood (not recorded which). These receptors all stem from a woman aged 35 to 49 with acute COVID-19. CDR3s leave out the opening cysteine and the closing phenylalanine or tryptophan.

v_call	j_call	cdr3_aa
TRBV28	TRBJ1-2	ASSESARVHGYT
TRBV5-1	TRBJ2-7	ASSLDGRAVEQY
TRBV18	TRBJ1-5	ASSPGGQGYNQPQH
TRBV28	TRBJ2-5	ASSLTSGRETQY
TRBV4-1	TRBJ1-6	ASSQDIAGRSPLH
TRBV5-1	TRBJ2-1	ASSLDRGANEQF
TRBV9	TRBJ2-5	ASSAPGLAGGLETQY
TRBV19	TRBJ1-1	ASSIKSGGSYTEAF
TRBV9	TRBJ2-2	ASSVLAGVHTGELF
TRBV10-3	TRBJ1-2	ATKGGGDYGYT
TRBV29-1	TRBJ1-2	SVGRTGASYT
TRBV9	TRBJ2-5	ASSEGSAHQGETQY
TRBV4-3	TRBJ2-6	ASSQELADFNSGANVLT
TRBV9	TRBJ1-2	ASSVASTGLYGYT
TRBV28	TRBJ1-6	ASSFEGWNSPLH
TRBV28	TRBJ1-6	ASSHGDRINSPLH
TRBV18	TRBJ1-6	ASSRITGPGSPLH
TRBV27	TRBJ1-2	ASSLRRGQGNSYGYT
TRBV18	TRBJ2-2	ASSPISGYTGELF
TRBV6-2/TRBV6-3	TRBJ2-7	ASSRPLTGASYEQY
TRBV27	TRBJ2-1	ASNPRTGRVVGRNEQF
TRBV6-5	TRBJ2-5	ASSYTGQETQY
TRBV28	TRBJ1-1	ASNYRVPGTEAF
TRBV11-2	TRBJ1-5	ASSLDLVQPQH
TRBV4-1	TRBJ1-1	ASSLDTGGTEAF
TRBV10-3	TRBJ2-1	AIEDVGAYNEQF
TRBV29-1	TRBJ1-4	SVESVPLGVLF
TRBV27	TRBJ2-7	ASSPNRVGEQY
TRBV6-1	TRBJ1-1	ASSEGQKATEAF
TRBV4-3	TRBJ2-2	ASSQDGGAPGELF
TRBV19	TRBJ1-5	ATKPRTGETSNQPQH
TRBV18	TRBJ1-4	ASSPPLSEKLF
TRBV28	TRBJ2-7	ASSSKTGQGNYEQY
TRBV7-2	TRBJ2-1	ASRFPLAGGLNEQF
TRBV19	TRBJ1-5	ASSISSQGIQPQH
TRBV6-4	TRBJ2-3	ASSEAGGIADTQY
TRBV11-2	TRBJ2-5	ASSLLRTPEFETQY
TRBV5-1	TRBJ2-3	ASSATVTGTDTQY
TRBV27	TRBJ1-2	ASSVSSGNYYGYT
TRBV11-2	TRBJ2-1	ASSLELAGPYNEQF
TRBV28	TRBJ1-4	ASSLGGGYEKLF
TRBV6-1	TRBJ2-5	ASSDWGGSPLQETQY
TRBV27	TRBJ2-7	ASSQGGKQY
TRBV27	TRBJ1-1	ASSQQLTNTEAF